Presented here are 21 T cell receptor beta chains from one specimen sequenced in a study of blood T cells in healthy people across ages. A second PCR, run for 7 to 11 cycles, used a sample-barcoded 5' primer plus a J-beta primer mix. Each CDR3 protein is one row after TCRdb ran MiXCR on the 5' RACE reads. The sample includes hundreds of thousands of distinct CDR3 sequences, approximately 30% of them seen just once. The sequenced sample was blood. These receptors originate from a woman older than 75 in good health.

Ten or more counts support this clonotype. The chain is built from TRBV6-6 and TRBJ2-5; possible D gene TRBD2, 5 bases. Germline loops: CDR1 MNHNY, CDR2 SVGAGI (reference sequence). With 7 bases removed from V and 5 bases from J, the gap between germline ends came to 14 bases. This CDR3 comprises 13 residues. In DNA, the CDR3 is TGTGCCAGCACTCACGGGAACTGGGAGACCCAGTACTTC. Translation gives CASTHGNWETQYF.

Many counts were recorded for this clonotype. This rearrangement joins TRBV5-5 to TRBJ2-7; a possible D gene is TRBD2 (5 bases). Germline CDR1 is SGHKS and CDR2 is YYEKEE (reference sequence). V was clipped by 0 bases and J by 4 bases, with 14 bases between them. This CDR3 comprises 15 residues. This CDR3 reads CASSLEELRGYEQYF. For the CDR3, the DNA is TGTGCCAGCAGCTTGGAAGAATTACGGGGATACGAGCAGTACTTC.

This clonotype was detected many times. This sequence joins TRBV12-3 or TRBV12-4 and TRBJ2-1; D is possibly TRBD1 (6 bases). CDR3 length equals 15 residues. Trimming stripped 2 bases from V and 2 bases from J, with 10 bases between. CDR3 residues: CASSLPGDTYNEQFF. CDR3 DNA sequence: TGTGCCAGCAGTTTACCAGGGGACACCTACAATGAGCAGTTCTTC.

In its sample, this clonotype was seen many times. The chain's CDR3 is CASSSTRLAGVHEQYF. CDR3 DNA sequence: TGTGCCAGCAGCTCCACTCGACTAGCGGGGGTCCACGAGCAGTACTTC. The chain joins TRBV7-9 to TRBJ2-7, with 12 bases matching TRBD2. The germline V gene has CDR1 SEHNR and CDR2 FQNEAQ (reference sequence). V lost 4 bases and J lost 5; bases outside the gene matches: 9. The CDR3 consists of 16 residues.

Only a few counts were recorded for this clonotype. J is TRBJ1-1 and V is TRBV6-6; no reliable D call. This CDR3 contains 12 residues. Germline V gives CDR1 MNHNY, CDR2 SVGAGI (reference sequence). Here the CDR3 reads CTSGVTSTEAFF. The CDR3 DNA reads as TGTACCTCCGGGGTAACTAGCACTGAAGCTTTCTTT.

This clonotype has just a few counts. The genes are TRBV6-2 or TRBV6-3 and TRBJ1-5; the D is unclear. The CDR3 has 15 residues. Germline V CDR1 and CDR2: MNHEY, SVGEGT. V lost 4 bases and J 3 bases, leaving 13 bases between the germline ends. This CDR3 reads CASSSDSRLNQPQHF. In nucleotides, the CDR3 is TGTGCCAGCAGTTCGGACTCCCGGCTCAATCAGCCCCAGCATTTT.

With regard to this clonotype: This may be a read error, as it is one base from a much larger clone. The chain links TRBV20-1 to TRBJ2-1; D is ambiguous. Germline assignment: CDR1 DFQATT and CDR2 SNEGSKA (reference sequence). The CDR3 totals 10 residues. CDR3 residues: CSASTVERFF. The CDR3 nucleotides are TGCAGTGCTAGTACGGTTGAGCGGTTCTTC.

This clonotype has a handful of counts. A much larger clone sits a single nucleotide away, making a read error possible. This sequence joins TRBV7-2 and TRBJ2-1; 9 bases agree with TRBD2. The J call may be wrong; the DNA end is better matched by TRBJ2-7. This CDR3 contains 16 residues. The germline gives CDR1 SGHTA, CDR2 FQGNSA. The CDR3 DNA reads TGTGCCAGCAGCTCTCATAGCGGGGGCTCCTACAATGAGCAGTACTTC. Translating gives CASSSHSGGSYNEQYF.

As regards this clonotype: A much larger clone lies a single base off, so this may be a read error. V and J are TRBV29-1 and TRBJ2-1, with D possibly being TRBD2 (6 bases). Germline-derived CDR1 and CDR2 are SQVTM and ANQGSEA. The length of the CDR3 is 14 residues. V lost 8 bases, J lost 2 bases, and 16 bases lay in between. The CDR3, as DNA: TGCAGCACGACTGGCGGGGTCACCTACAATGAGCAGTTCTTC. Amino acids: CSTTGGVTYNEQFF.

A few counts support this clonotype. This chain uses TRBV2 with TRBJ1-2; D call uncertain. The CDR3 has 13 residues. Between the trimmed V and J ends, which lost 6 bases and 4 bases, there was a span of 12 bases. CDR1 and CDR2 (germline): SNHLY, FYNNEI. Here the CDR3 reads CASRETTGYGYTF. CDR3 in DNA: TGTGCCAGCAGGGAGACAACCGGCTATGGCTACACCTTC.

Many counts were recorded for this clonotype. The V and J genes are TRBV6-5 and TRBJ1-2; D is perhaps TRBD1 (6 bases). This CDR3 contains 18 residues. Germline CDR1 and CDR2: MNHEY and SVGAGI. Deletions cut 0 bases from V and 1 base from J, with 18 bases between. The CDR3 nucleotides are TGTGCCAGCAGTTACTCGATGTCAGGGGACCCTTATAACTATGGCTACACCTTC. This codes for CASSYSMSGDPYNYGYTF.

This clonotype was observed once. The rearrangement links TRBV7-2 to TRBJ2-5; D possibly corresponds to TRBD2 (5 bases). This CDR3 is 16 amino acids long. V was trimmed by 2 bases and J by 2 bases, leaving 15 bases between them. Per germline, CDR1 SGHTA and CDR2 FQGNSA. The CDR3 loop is CASSLSVRGTQETQYF. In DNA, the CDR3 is TGTGCCAGCAGCTTATCGGTTCGGGGAACACAAGAGACCCAGTACTTC.

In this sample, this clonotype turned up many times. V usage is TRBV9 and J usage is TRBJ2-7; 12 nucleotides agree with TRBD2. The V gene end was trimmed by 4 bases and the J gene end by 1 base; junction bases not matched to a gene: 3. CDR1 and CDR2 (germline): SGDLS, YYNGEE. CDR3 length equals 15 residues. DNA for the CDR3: TGTGCCAGCAGCAGAGGACTAGCGGGGTCCTACGAGCAGTACTTC. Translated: CASSRGLAGSYEQYF.

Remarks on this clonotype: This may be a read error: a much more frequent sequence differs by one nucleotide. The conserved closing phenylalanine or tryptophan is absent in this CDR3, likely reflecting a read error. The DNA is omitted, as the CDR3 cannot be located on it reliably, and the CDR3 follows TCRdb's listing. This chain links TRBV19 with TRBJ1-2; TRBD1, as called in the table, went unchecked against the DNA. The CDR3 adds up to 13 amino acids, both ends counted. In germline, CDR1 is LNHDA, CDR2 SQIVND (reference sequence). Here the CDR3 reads CASVEGTNYGYTC.

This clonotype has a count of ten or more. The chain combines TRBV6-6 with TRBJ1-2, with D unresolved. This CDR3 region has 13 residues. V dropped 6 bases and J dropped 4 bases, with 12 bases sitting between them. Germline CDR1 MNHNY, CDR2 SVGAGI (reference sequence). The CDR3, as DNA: TGTGCCAGCAGCCTCGACCGGGCCTATGGCTACACCTTC. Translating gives CASSLDRAYGYTF.

The CDR3 reads CASSDTKSGANVLTF. In DNA, the CDR3 is TGTGCCAGCAGTGACACAAAATCTGGGGCCAACGTCCTGACTTTC. The rearrangement joins TRBV6-4 to TRBJ2-6; no definite D call. The CDR3 is 15 amino acids. The V gene lost 2 bases and the J gene lost 1 base, with 6 bases spanning the gap. Germline CDR1 is MRHNA and CDR2 is SNTAGT.

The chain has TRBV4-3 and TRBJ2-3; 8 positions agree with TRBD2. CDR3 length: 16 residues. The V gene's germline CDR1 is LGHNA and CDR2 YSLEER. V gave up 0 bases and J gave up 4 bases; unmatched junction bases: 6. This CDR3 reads CASSQDLAGGADTQYF. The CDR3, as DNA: TGCGCCAGCAGCCAAGACCTGGCGGGGGGTGCAGATACGCAGTATTTT.

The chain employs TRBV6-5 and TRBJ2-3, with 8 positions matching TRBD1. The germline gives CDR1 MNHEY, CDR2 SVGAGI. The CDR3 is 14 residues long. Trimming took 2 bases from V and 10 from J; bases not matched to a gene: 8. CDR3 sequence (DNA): TGTGCCAGCAGTTACGCATCGGGACAGGCGGCGCAGTATTTT. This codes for CASSYASGQAAQYF.

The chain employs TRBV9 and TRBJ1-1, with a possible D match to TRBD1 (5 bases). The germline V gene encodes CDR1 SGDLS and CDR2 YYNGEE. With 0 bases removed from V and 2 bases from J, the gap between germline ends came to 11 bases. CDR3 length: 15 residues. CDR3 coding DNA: TGTGCCAGCAGCGTAGTAATAGGGACCAACACTGAAGCTTTCTTT. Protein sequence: CASSVVIGTNTEAFF.

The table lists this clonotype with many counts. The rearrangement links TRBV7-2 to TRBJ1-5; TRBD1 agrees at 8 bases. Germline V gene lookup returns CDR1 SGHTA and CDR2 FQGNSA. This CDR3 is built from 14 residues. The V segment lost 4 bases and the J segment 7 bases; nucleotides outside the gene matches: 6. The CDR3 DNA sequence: TGTGCCAGCAGCTCTTGGACAGGGCACCAGCCCCAGCATTTT. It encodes CASSSWTGHQPQHF.

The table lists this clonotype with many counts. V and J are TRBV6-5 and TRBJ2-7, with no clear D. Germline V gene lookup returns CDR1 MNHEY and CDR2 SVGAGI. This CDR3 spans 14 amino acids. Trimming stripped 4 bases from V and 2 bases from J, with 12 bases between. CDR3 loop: CASSLHTPPYEQYF. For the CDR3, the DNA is TGTGCCAGCAGTTTACATACGCCCCCCTACGAGCAGTACTTC.